Below are 16 T cell receptor beta chains sequenced from a single sample in a study of T cell responses to AZD1222 COVID-19 vaccine. Measured with immunoSEQ multiplex PCR; TCRdb has only the in-frame clones, and not every one. This sample has some 120,000 clones, with 84% found just once. The sample consisted of peripheral blood, taken 28 days after the second AZD1222 dose. All receptors derive from an adult who received the AZD1222 COVID-19 vaccine.

The chain joins TRBV9 to TRBJ2-3, with D hard to call. The germline gives CDR1 SGDLS, CDR2 YYNGEE. The CDR3 loop spans 16 amino acids. Trimming shortened V by 0 bases and J by 2 bases, and 13 bases separated the two germline ends. The CDR3 region is CASSVEVWGTTDTQYF. CDR3 nucleotide sequence: TGTGCCAGCAGCGTAGAGGTTTGGGGAACCACAGATACGCAGTATTTT.

This rearrangement joins TRBV2 to TRBJ1-5, with D unclear. CDR1 and CDR2 from the germline V gene are SNHLY and FYNNEI. V was shortened by 5 bases and J by 2 bases, with 10 bases between the two germline ends. There are 14 residues in the CDR3. CDR3 loop: CASSWTRGNQPQHF. The DNA for the CDR3 is TGTGCCAGCAGTTGGACTCGGGGCAATCAGCCCCAGCATTTT.

The chain carries TRBV30 and TRBJ1-3, with 8 bases identical to TRBD1. CDR1 is GTSNPN, CDR2 SVGIG, per germline (reference sequence). The CDR3 runs to 13 residues. Unmatched junction bases numbered 2, after V lost 3 bases and J lost 4 bases. The CDR3 sequence is CAWSAGGGNTIYF. CDR3 in DNA: TGTGCCTGGAGCGCAGGGGGCGGAAACACCATATATTTT. The full variable domain, with the rest looked up from reference TRBV30 and TRBJ1-3, is SQTIHQWPATLVQPVGSPLSLECTVEGTSNPNLYWYRQAAGRGLQLLFYSVGIGQISSEVPQNLSASRPQDRQFILSSKKLLLSDSGFYLCAWSAGGGNTIYFGEGSWLTVV.

The chain links TRBV29-1 to TRBJ2-5; weak D call: TRBD1 (6 bases). CDR1 SQVTM and CDR2 ANQGSEA come from the germline V gene. The CDR3 is 14 amino acids. V lost 4 bases and J 2 bases, leaving 14 bases between the germline ends. CDR3 sequence: CSVAWQGLQETQYF. The CDR3 nucleotides read TGCAGCGTTGCTTGGCAGGGGTTGCAAGAGACCCAGTACTTC.

The rearrangement joins TRBV21-1 to TRBJ1-2. TRBV21-1 corresponds to a pseudogene. The CDR3 is 21 residues long. In DNA, the CDR3 is TGTGCCAGCAGCAAAAAATCGTTCGGGGGCCAGAAAAGTCTCGTGTCTAGTGGCTACACCTTC. Its protein product is CASSKKSFGGQKSLVSSGYTF.

The rearrangement uses TRBV7-3 and TRBJ2-7, with D possibly being TRBD1 (5 bases). V dropped 5 bases and J dropped 1 base, with 9 bases sitting between them. The CDR3 length is 13 residues. Germline V gives CDR1 SGHTA, CDR2 FQGTGA. The CDR3 sequence is CASSPKGSYEQYF. The CDR3 DNA reads as TGTGCCAGCAGCCCCAAGGGGTCCTACGAGCAGTACTTC.

The sample holds one count of this clone. V usage is TRBV29-1 and J usage is TRBJ2-5, with D perhaps assigned TRBD1 or TRBD2 (5 bases each). Germline values: CDR1 SQVTM, CDR2 ANQGSEA. This CDR3 comprises 14 residues. With 0 bases removed from V and 6 bases from J, the gap between germline ends came to 14 bases. This CDR3 is CSVEDFGTLKTQYF. For the CDR3, the DNA is TGCAGCGTTGAAGACTTCGGGACCCTCAAGACCCAGTACTTC.

The chain has TRBV28 and TRBJ1-3; 9 nucleotides line up with TRBD1. The V and J ends lost 10 bases and 2 bases, in that order; junction bases with no gene match: 6. Germline V gene lookup returns CDR1 MDHEN and CDR2 SYDVKM. The CDR3 loop spans 14 amino acids. The CDR3 here is CAIVTGGAGNTIYF. For the CDR3, the DNA is TGTGCCATCGTGACAGGGGGAGCTGGAAACACCATATATTTT.

Written as DNA, the CDR3 is TGTGCCAGCTCACCACTCAAGCGGGGGGTCACAGATACGCAGTATTTT. It encodes CASSPLKRGVTDTQYF. The chain uses TRBV18 and TRBJ2-3; 9 positions match TRBD2. CDR3 length: 16 amino acids. V shed 1 base and J 2 bases; nucleotides not matched to a gene: 4. Germline CDR1 KGHSH, CDR2 LQKENI.

The chain combines TRBV3-1 (or the pseudogene TRBV3-2) with TRBJ2-3; tentatively, D is TRBD1 or TRBD2 (6 bases each). Germline lookup yields CDR1 LGHDT and CDR2 YNNKEL (reference sequence). With 4 bases removed from V and 4 bases from J, the gap between germline ends came to 18 bases. The CDR3 extends over 16 amino acids. The CDR3 here is CASSLMEGGWADTQYF. The CDR3 DNA follows: TGTGCCAGCAGCCTTATGGAGGGGGGATGGGCAGATACGCAGTATTTT.

The chain joins TRBV6-2 or TRBV6-3 to TRBJ1-1, with D possibly matching TRBD1 (6 bases). The CDR3 runs to 16 residues. Deletions cut 0 bases from V and 4 bases from J, with 15 bases between. CDR1 and CDR2 from the germline V gene are MNHEY and SVGEGT. The CDR3 sequence: CASSYSKEGGGTEAFF. DNA of the CDR3: TGTGCCAGCAGTTACTCGAAAGAGGGGGGTGGCACTGAAGCTTTCTTT.

The chain combines TRBV19 with TRBJ1-5; 8 positions agree with TRBD1. Germline V gene lookup returns CDR1 LNHDA and CDR2 SQIVND (reference sequence). CDR3 length equals 18 residues. V was pared by 3 bases and J by 0 bases, with 10 bases of the junction left unmatched. DNA of the CDR3: TGTGCCAGTAGTATCTCGGGCAGGGGGCAAAGTAGCAATCAGCCCCAGCATTTT. This sequence encodes CASSISGRGQSSNQPQHF.

The table lists this clone with a few counts. The chain links TRBV5-4 to TRBJ1-2; no reliable D call. CDR1 and CDR2 (germline): SGHNT, YYREEE (reference sequence). The CDR3 covers 15 residues. Trimming left V 7 bases short and J 4 bases short, with 20 bases between. The CDR3 DNA reads as TGTGCCAGCCTTTTTAACGTACCAGGAACCTATGGCTACACCTTC. This sequence encodes CASLFNVPGTYGYTF. The full variable domain, completed using reference TRBV5-4 and TRBJ1-2, is ETGVTQSPTHLIKTRGQQVTLRCSSQSGHNTVSWYQQALGQGPQFIFQYYREEENGRGNFPPRFSGLQFPNYSSELNVNALELDDSALYLCASLFNVPGTYGYTFGSGTRLTVV.

Details on this clone: This sample includes further DNA sequences coding for the same CDR3. This chain joins TRBV2 and TRBJ1-2; weak D call: TRBD1 (5 bases). V lost 2 bases to trimming and J lost 0 bases, with 7 bases between them. Germline CDR1 is SNHLY and CDR2 is FYNNEI. This CDR3 comprises 14 residues. The DNA for the CDR3 is TGTGCCAGCAGTGAAAGGGGTCCTAACTATGGCTACACCTTC. Its translation: CASSERGPNYGYTF.

The chain joins TRBV28 to TRBJ2-7, with D hard to call. Between the trimmed V and J ends, which lost 5 bases and 9 bases, there was a span of 14 bases. This CDR3 spans 12 amino acids. Germline V gives CDR1 MDHEN, CDR2 SYDVKM. CDR3 loop: CASSTSWILQYF. CDR3 nucleotides: TGTGCCAGCAGTACCAGTTGGATACTGCAGTACTTC.

The V gene is TRBV7-2, the J gene TRBJ1-1; 9 bases fit TRBD1. Looked up from germline, CDR1 is SGHTA and CDR2 is FQGNSA. Trimming cost V 5 bases and J 4 bases; bases outside gene matches: 8. The CDR3 consists of 15 residues. The CDR3 region has the DNA TGTGCCAGCAGCCCCGGCGCGACAGGGGGCACTGAAGCTTTCTTT. Its protein product is CASSPGATGGTEAFF. Complete variable domain (other parts from reference TRBV7-2 and TRBJ1-1): GAGVSQSPSNKVTEKGKDVELRCDPISGHTALYWYRQSLGQGLEFLIYFQGNSAPDKSGLPSDRFSAERTGGSVSTLTIQRTQQEDSAVYLCASSPGATGGTEAFFGQGTRLTVV.